This T cell receptor (beta chain) was found in a study of T cells in Graves' hyperthyroidism and ophthalmopathy. Amplified TCR beta CDR3 regions derived from RNA transcripts. During a first-round RT-PCR of the TCR CDR3, the HTBI primer set was used. TCRdb ran MiXCR on the multiplex PCR reads and lists one entry per CDR3 protein. The data contain 500,000 or so distinct CDR3 sequences, 17% of them seen just once; the ten biggest clones take up approximately 16%. Ophthalmopathy cases met thresholds of Clinical Activity Score at least 3, NOSPECS grade at least 4 and duration under 3 months. It was uncontrolled infection, other autoimmune disease, pregnancy or lactation that excluded patients. Germline CDR1 SGHDT, CDR2 YYEEEE. The CDR3 is 13 residues long. V gave up 4 bases and J gave up 9 bases, with 14 bases separating them. This clonotype has just a few counts. No antigen is known for it. Study outcomes and limitations: Also found in blood were most expanded thyroid clonotypes above 0.001.

The sequence came from a woman aged 18 to 35 with Graves' ophthalmopathy. The sequenced sample was blood. The chain combines TRBV5-6 with TRBJ2-1, with D tentatively TRBD2 (5 bases). The CDR3 protein is CASSATGSGEQFF. Here the CDR3 DNA reads TGTGCCAGCAGCGCCACGGGGAGTGGTGAGCAGTTCTTC.